A selection of T cell receptor beta chains follows, all from one sample in a study of blood T cell repertoires in COVID-19. Data came from immunoSEQ multiplex PCR; TCRdb stores just in-frame clones and leaves some out. In the table there are about 87,000 clones, approximately 75% of which are singletons. The sequencing input was peripheral blood. The source is a woman aged 50 to 65 with acute or convalescent COVID-19. The CDR3 runs from the conserved cysteine through the conserved F or W. The order of the fields is J gene, V gene, CDR3 protein.

TRBJ2-7,TRBV5-1,CASSIGQKYEQYF
TRBJ2-1,TRBV11-2,CASSLDQVGGQFF
TRBJ1-6,TRBV2,CASRVEQGSNSPLHF
TRBJ2-7,TRBV6-5,CASTGGVYEQYF
TRBJ1-5,TRBV19,CASRLDRGNQPQHF
TRBJ2-7,TRBV27,CASSWTGVDEQYF
TRBJ2-3,TRBV4-1,CASSQVQGDTQYF
TRBJ2-7,TRBV6-5,CASRAGQGEQYF
TRBJ1-1,TRBV18,CASSEQGPNTEAFF
TRBJ1-2,TRBV18,CASSPGQNYGYTF
TRBJ2-3,TRBV14,CASSEGAFSTDTQYF
TRBJ1-4,TRBV15,CATSPPGMGKNEKLFF
TRBJ1-1,TRBV16,CASSRPGTGMIKGTEAFF
TRBJ2-7,TRBV3-1/TRBV3-2,CASSRDSFYEQYF
TRBJ2-3,TRBV9,CASSFRTSGNRDTQYF
TRBJ1-6,TRBV6-6,CASSQSWTGTVRSKINSPLHF
TRBJ1-1,TRBV4-1,CASSQYREAFF
TRBJ1-2,TRBV7-2,CASSPRTGQGTNGYTF
TRBJ1-1,TRBV29-1,CSVRDARGGTEAFF
TRBJ1-3,TRBV7-2,CASSLMGQGAGNTIYF
TRBJ2-2,TRBV5-4,CASSTSGGPNTGELFF
TRBJ2-7,TRBV10-3,CAISEPSGTGGEIYEQYF
TRBJ1-2,TRBV7-2,CASSLAVIYGYTF
TRBJ2-1,TRBV19,CASSSTGWNNEQFF
TRBJ1-2,TRBV3-1/TRBV3-2,CASSQDSLGRNYGYTF
TRBJ2-5,TRBV11-2,CASSQNRVQETQYF
TRBJ2-3,TRBV4-2,CASSQVGRGQVDTQYF
TRBJ1-6,TRBV19,CASSGQGAVSPLHF
TRBJ2-1,TRBV6-6,CASTTGESPYNEQFF
TRBJ1-5,TRBV9,CASSPAGESNQPQHF
TRBJ2-3,TRBV28,CASRDLAGGSDTQYF
TRBJ1-1,TRBV19,CASSIAGLGNTEAFF